Listed below are T cell receptor beta chains from one sample, sequenced in a study of blood T cell repertoires in COVID-19. The method was immunoSEQ multiplex PCR; TCRdb's version includes in-frame clones alone and lacks a portion of them. The repertoire holds hundreds of thousands of clones, roughly 86% seen once, with more than 8.5% in the top ten. Sequences were obtained from PBMCs or T cells enriched from blood (not recorded which). All receptors come from a woman under 30 who had recovered from COVID-19. Each CDR3 is given with its conserved first and last residue. Each record gives: J gene, D gene, V gene, CDR3 length, clone size, CDR3 DNA, CDR3 protein. The D gene is left open where the match is weak. The size field is filled for only some rows; it gives once, few, many or a size class.

>TRBJ2-2|.|TRBV7-8|19|.
TGTGCCAGCAGCTTAGGCATACAGGGTTGGGGCGGAGAAGGAGGGGAGCTGTTTTTT
CASSLGIQGWGGEGGELFF
>TRBJ2-7|.|TRBV10-1|18|once
TGCGCCAGCAGTGAACTCTCTGGACAGCCCTTGAGCTCCTACGAGCAGTACTTC
CASSELSGQPLSSYEQYF
>TRBJ2-5|.|TRBV5-6|18|.
TGTGCCAGCAGCTTGGCCACCGCGTTGGGGCGGGATAAAGAGACCCAGTACTTC
CASSLATALGRDKETQYF
>TRBJ1-5|.|TRBV19|12|.
TGTGCCAGTAGTACGTTCAATCAGCCCCAGCATTTT
CASSTFNQPQHF
>TRBJ2-7|.|TRBV28|13|.
TGTGCCAGCAGTTTACCTAGCAGTTACGAGCAGTACTTC
CASSLPSSYEQYF
>TRBJ2-1|TRBD1|TRBV2|14|few
TGTGCCAGCAGGAGCGGGACAGGGAACAATGAGCAGTTCTTC
CASRSGTGNNEQFF
>TRBJ2-1|.|TRBV6-2/TRBV6-3|16|.
TGTGCCAGCAGTTACACAGACCCACATCCGTCCAATGAGCAGTTCTTC
CASSYTDPHPSNEQFF
>TRBJ1-5|.|TRBV5-6|15|.
TGTGCCAGCAGCTTGGATGGGGGCGTGAATCAGCCCCAGCATTTT
CASSLDGGVNQPQHF
>TRBJ2-2|.|TRBV6-6|17|.
TGTGCCAGCAGTCACGATCGTATTAGCGGGAACACCGGGGAGCTGTTTTTT
CASSHDRISGNTGELFF
>TRBJ1-2|TRBD1|TRBV30|14|.
TGTGCCTGGAATAATCGCGGGACAGGGATTGGCTACACCTTC
CAWNNRGTGIGYTF
>TRBJ2-5|TRBD2|TRBV5-4|18|.
TGTGCCAGCAGCCCCGGACTAGCGGGGGGGACCGCCCAAGAGACCCAGTACTTC
CASSPGLAGGTAQETQYF
>TRBJ2-5|.|TRBV5-5|13|.
TGTGCCAGCAGCTTGGGGACAGAAGAGACCCAGTACTTC
CASSLGTEETQYF
>TRBJ1-2|.|TRBV13|14|.
TGTGCCAGCAGCTTACAAGGGGATAACTATGGCTACACCTTC
CASSLQGDNYGYTF
>TRBJ2-3|TRBD2|TRBV5-1|16|.
TGCGCCAGCAGCCCCAGCGGGGGGTCCTACACAGATACGCAGTATTTT
CASSPSGGSYTDTQYF
>TRBJ2-3|TRBD2|TRBV15|16|.
TGTGCCACCAGCAGGGATAGCGGGAGGAGCACAGATACGCAGTATTTT
CATSRDSGRSTDTQYF
>TRBJ2-1|.|TRBV11-2|14|.
TGTGCCAGCAGCTCCTCTAGCCGAGTGGGTGAGCAGTTCTTC
CASSSSSRVGEQFF
>TRBJ2-5|TRBD2|TRBV2|14|once
TGTGCCAGCACCGCCAGCGGGGCGGGGGAGACCCAGTACTTC
CASTASGAGETQYF
>TRBJ2-1|TRBD1|TRBV7-3|17|.
TGTGCCAGCAGCTTAAGGCTGCCAGGACAGGGGTACAATGAGCAGTTCTTC
CASSLRLPGQGYNEQFF
>TRBJ1-1|.|TRBV18|14|.
TGTGCCAGCTCACCACAACTGAATTCTCATGAAGCTTTCTTT
CASSPQLNSHEAFF
>TRBJ1-1|.|TRBV6-5|12|.
TGTGCCAGCAGGAAATTTCAGGGTGAAGCTTTCTTT
CASRKFQGEAFF
>TRBJ1-1|.|TRBV5-1|15|.
TGCGCCAGCAGCCTCGACTTTAACTGGGACACTGAAGCTTTCTTT
CASSLDFNWDTEAFF
>TRBJ2-6|TRBD1|TRBV4-1|19|once
TGCGCCAGCAGCCCTCTGGTTCTATCAGGGGGCTCTGGGGCCAACGTCCTGACTTTC
CASSPLVLSGGSGANVLTF
>TRBJ2-2|.|TRBV9|15|once
TGTGCCAGCAGCGAGACAGGTACCAGCACCGGGGAGCTGTTTTTT
CASSETGTSTGELFF
>TRBJ1-4|TRBD1|TRBV9|16|.
TGTGCCAGCAGCTCAATGACAGGACAGGGTAATGAAAAACTGTTTTTT
CASSSMTGQGNEKLFF
>TRBJ2-1|.|TRBV19|15|.
TGTGCCAGTAGTAGTCAGGGGAGCCCCTACAATGAGCAGTTCTTC
CASSSQGSPYNEQFF
>TRBJ1-6|.|TRBV2|11|.
TGTGCCAGCGGTGACGGTTCACCCCTCCACTTT
CASGDGSPLHF
>TRBJ1-1|.|TRBV7-9|12|.
TGTGCCAGCACGGACGAGGACACTGAAGCTTTCTTT
CASTDEDTEAFF
>TRBJ2-3|TRBD1|TRBV4-2|16|.
TGTGCCAGCAGCCGAGGGACAGAGGGTAGCACAGATACGCAGTATTTT
CASSRGTEGSTDTQYF
>TRBJ2-7|.|TRBV7-9|17|.
TGTGCCAGCAGCTCGGGAGACGGTTCCTTCCCTCCTTACGAGCAGTACTTC
CASSSGDGSFPPYEQYF
>TRBJ2-7|.|TRBV7-2|15|few
TGTGCCAGCAGCTTAGCCCTAGGCGGGGGCCCCGAGCAGTACTTC
CASSLALGGGPEQYF
>TRBJ2-5|.|TRBV6-2/TRBV6-3|14|.
TGTGCCAGCAGCGATACCGGTGCGAGAGAGACCCAGTACTTC
CASSDTGARETQYF
>TRBJ1-5|TRBD1|TRBV10-1|14|.
TGCGCCAGCACCGAAAACAGGGGAAATCAGCCCCAGCATTTT
CASTENRGNQPQHF
>TRBJ2-6|.|TRBV7-3|16|.
TGTGCCAGCAGTCCCGACAGGACCTCTGGGGCCAACGTCCTGACTTTC
CASSPDRTSGANVLTF
>TRBJ2-5|.|TRBV29-1|12|.
TGCAGCGTTTACAGGGACCAAGAGACCCAGTACTTC
CSVYRDQETQYF
>TRBJ2-5|.|TRBV5-1|14|.
TGCGCCAGCAGCTTGGGCGGGCTCCCAGAGACCCAGTACTTC
CASSLGGLPETQYF
>TRBJ2-1|.|TRBV5-4|17|.
TGTGCCAGCAGCCCACGACGGCAGGGGAGCTCCTACAATGAGCAGTTCTTC
CASSPRRQGSSYNEQFF
>TRBJ2-7|.|TRBV19|15|.
TGTGCCAGTAGTATAAGGAGCGGGCCCTCCTACGAGCAGTACTTC
CASSIRSGPSYEQYF
>TRBJ2-6|.|TRBV28|16|.
TGTGCCAGCACGGCAGGAGACAGCTCTGGGGCCAACGTCCTGACTTTC
CASTAGDSSGANVLTF
>TRBJ1-5|.|TRBV19|13|.
TGTGCCATCGGGTCTGGTAGTAGTCAGCCCCAGCATTTT
CAIGSGSSQPQHF
>TRBJ1-1|TRBD1|TRBV4-3|15|once
TGCGCCAGCAGCCAAGAGCGGACAGGGCACACTGAAGCTTTCTTT
CASSQERTGHTEAFF
>TRBJ1-4|.|TRBV5-6|15|.
TGTGCCAGCAGCTCAACAGGGCAGGCTAATGAAAAACTGTTTTTT
CASSSTGQANEKLFF
>TRBJ2-7|.|TRBV3-1/TRBV3-2|15|.
TGTGCCAGCAGCCCGTTAGCTAGCGCCTACTACGAGCAGTACTTC
CASSPLASAYYEQYF
>TRBJ1-2|TRBD1|TRBV6-2/TRBV6-3|13|few
TGTGCCAGCAGTCGTGGACAGGGCTCTGGCTACACCTTC
CASSRGQGSGYTF
>TRBJ1-5|.|TRBV7-9|14|.
TGTGCCAGCAGCCTGGACAGTTCCAATCAGCCCCAGCATTTT
CASSLDSSNQPQHF
>TRBJ1-2|TRBD1|TRBV5-1|15|.
TGCGCCAGCAGCTTGGCCGGACAGGGTGGTTATGGCTACACCTTC
CASSLAGQGGYGYTF
>TRBJ2-3|TRBD2|TRBV12-5|17|.
TGTGCTAGTGGTTCCGATCTAGCGGGCCCCGGGTTGGGTACGCAGTATTTT
CASGSDLAGPGLGTQYF
>TRBJ1-5|TRBD1|TRBV6-5|14|.
TGTGCCAGCTCTTGGACAGGGGCATATCAGCCCCAGCATTTT
CASSWTGAYQPQHF
>TRBJ2-5|.|TRBV5-1|14|.
TGCGCCAGCAGCTTGTTGGGGAGCCAAGAGACCCAGTACTTC
CASSLLGSQETQYF
>TRBJ2-1|.|TRBV4-3|14|once
TGCGCCAGCAGCATAGCGGACCGATTCAATGAGCAGTTCTTC
CASSIADRFNEQFF
>TRBJ2-1|TRBD2|TRBV27|15|.
TGTGCCAGCAGTTTACTAGCGGGAAAGAACAATGAGCAGTTCTTC
CASSLLAGKNNEQFF
>TRBJ2-1|TRBD2|TRBV19|15|.
TGTGCCAGTAGTATAACGACTAGCGGGAGGTATGAGCAGTTCTTC
CASSITTSGRYEQFF
>TRBJ2-1|.|TRBV7-6|14|.
TGTGCCAGCAGAATTCGGGGGGCGGGGAATGAGCAGTTCTTC
CASRIRGAGNEQFF
>TRBJ1-2|TRBD1|TRBV28|12|.
TGCGCCCCGGGACAGGTCAACTATGGCTACACCTTC
CAPGQVNYGYTF
>TRBJ1-2|.|TRBV12-3/TRBV12-4|13|.
TGTGCCAGCAGACCTACAGAGAACTATGGCTACACCTTC
CASRPTENYGYTF
>TRBJ1-2|.|TRBV7-9|12|.
TGTGCCAGCAGCTTAATATCCTATGGCTACACCTTC
CASSLISYGYTF
>TRBJ2-2|TRBD2|TRBV30|16|few
TGTGCCTGGAGTTTAAGGCGGGGGGCTCGAAGCGGGGAGCTGTTTTTT
CAWSLRRGARSGELFF
>TRBJ2-1|.|TRBV2|16|.
TGTGCCAGCAGCGTGGCGGGGCCCCAGGGTTTGGGTGAGCAGTTCTTC
CASSVAGPQGLGEQFF
>TRBJ2-2|TRBD1|TRBV28|13|.
TGTGCCAGCGGGTCAGGGGGCTCCGGGGAGCTGTTTTTT
CASGSGGSGELFF